The rows below give T cell receptor beta chains drawn from one sample of a study of blood T cell repertoires in COVID-19. Sequencing was performed with immunoSEQ multiplex PCR; in TCRdb, only in-frame clones are kept and a portion is missing. The table lists 220,000 or so clones, 84% of them singletons. Sequenced: PBMCs or T cells enriched from blood (not recorded which). These receptor sequences come from a woman aged 40 to 50 who had recovered from COVID-19. Both conserved end residues are part of each CDR3. Each record gives: clone size, V gene, D gene, J gene, CDR3 protein, CDR3 DNA. A D gene is named only where the DNA matches it firmly. Clone size is shown for a subset of rows, as once, few, many or a class of expanded clone.

clone size: .; V gene: TRBV3-1/TRBV3-2; D gene: .; J gene: TRBJ1-1; CDR3 protein: CASSQDWGREAFF; CDR3 DNA: TGTGCCAGCAGCCAAGATTGGGGCAGGGAAGCTTTCTTT
clone size: few; V gene: TRBV2; D gene: TRBD1; J gene: TRBJ2-2; CDR3 protein: CASTRTGGTGELFF; CDR3 DNA: TGTGCCAGCACACGGACAGGGGGGACCGGGGAGCTGTTTTTT
clone size: .; V gene: TRBV28; D gene: TRBD2; J gene: TRBJ2-7; CDR3 protein: CASSPNPGTSKLYEQYF; CDR3 DNA: TGTGCCAGCAGTCCCAATCCCGGGACTAGCAAACTGTACGAGCAGTACTTC
clone size: .; V gene: TRBV9; D gene: TRBD2; J gene: TRBJ2-1; CDR3 protein: CASSPRTSGTKVNEQFF; CDR3 DNA: TGTGCCAGCAGCCCCCGGACTAGCGGGACAAAGGTCAATGAGCAGTTCTTC
clone size: once; V gene: TRBV7-2; D gene: TRBD2; J gene: TRBJ2-3; CDR3 protein: CASSLTYGASGSADTQYF; CDR3 DNA: TGTGCCAGCAGCTTAACCTACGGGGCTAGCGGGAGCGCGGATACGCAGTATTTT
clone size: .; V gene: TRBV29-1; D gene: .; J gene: TRBJ2-2; CDR3 protein: CSVGRDGELFF; CDR3 DNA: TGCAGCGTGGGGCGGGACGGGGAGCTGTTTTTT
clone size: .; V gene: TRBV9; D gene: .; J gene: TRBJ1-1; CDR3 protein: CASSAGTEAFF; CDR3 DNA: TGTGCCAGCAGCGCCGGCACTGAAGCTTTCTTT
clone size: .; V gene: TRBV11-2; D gene: .; J gene: TRBJ1-2; CDR3 protein: CASSPSGLLGGYTF; CDR3 DNA: TGTGCCAGCAGTCCTTCCGGACTCTTGGGAGGCTACACCTTC
clone size: .; V gene: TRBV2; D gene: .; J gene: TRBJ2-1; CDR3 protein: CASMDSNSYNEQFF; CDR3 DNA: TGTGCCAGCATGGACAGTAACTCCTACAATGAGCAGTTCTTC
clone size: .; V gene: TRBV5-6; D gene: .; J gene: TRBJ2-1; CDR3 protein: CASSLGGGDRFYNEQFF; CDR3 DNA: TGTGCCAGCAGCTTGGGCGGCGGGGACCGCTTTTACAATGAGCAGTTCTTC
clone size: .; V gene: TRBV6-5; D gene: .; J gene: TRBJ1-3; CDR3 protein: CASRPGAYSGNTIYF; CDR3 DNA: TGTGCCAGCAGACCAGGGGCCTACTCTGGAAACACCATATATTTT
clone size: .; V gene: TRBV19; D gene: TRBD1; J gene: TRBJ1-2; CDR3 protein: CASSADRGQYGYTF; CDR3 DNA: TGTGCCAGTAGTGCGGACAGGGGCCAGTATGGCTACACCTTC
clone size: .; V gene: TRBV5-4; D gene: .; J gene: TRBJ1-2; CDR3 protein: CASSIDNHYGYTF; CDR3 DNA: TGTGCCAGCAGCATTGACAATCACTATGGCTACACCTTC
clone size: .; V gene: TRBV7-9; D gene: .; J gene: TRBJ1-6; CDR3 protein: CASSPRAGADNSPLHF; CDR3 DNA: TGTGCCAGCAGCCCCCGTGCGGGGGCAGATAATTCACCCCTCCACTTT
clone size: .; V gene: TRBV2; D gene: .; J gene: TRBJ2-1; CDR3 protein: CASSGWYGTRYNEQFF; CDR3 DNA: TGTGCCAGCAGTGGGTGGTACGGGACTCGATACAATGAGCAGTTCTTC
clone size: once; V gene: TRBV3-1/TRBV3-2; D gene: TRBD1; J gene: TRBJ1-6; CDR3 protein: CASSLGQWNSPLHF; CDR3 DNA: TGTGCCAGCAGCCTGGGACAGTGGAATTCACCCCTCCACTTT
clone size: .; V gene: TRBV7-2; D gene: .; J gene: TRBJ2-1; CDR3 protein: CASSLVPSLNSEQFF; CDR3 DNA: TGTGCCAGCAGCTTAGTTCCTAGCCTTAACAGTGAGCAGTTCTTC
clone size: .; V gene: TRBV7-2; D gene: TRBD2; J gene: TRBJ2-3; CDR3 protein: CASITSGSRVDTQYF; CDR3 DNA: TGTGCCAGCATAACTAGCGGGAGCCGGGTTGATACGCAGTATTTT
clone size: .; V gene: TRBV28; D gene: .; J gene: TRBJ2-3; CDR3 protein: CASSKSTDTQYF; CDR3 DNA: TGTGCCAGCAGCAAATCCACAGATACGCAGTATTTT
clone size: few; V gene: TRBV2; D gene: TRBD2; J gene: TRBJ2-1; CDR3 protein: CANLGQAGDQQFF; CDR3 DNA: TGTGCCAACCTTGGGCAAGCGGGAGATCAGCAGTTCTTC
clone size: .; V gene: TRBV10-3; D gene: TRBD2; J gene: TRBJ2-1; CDR3 protein: CAIRIRPGEGVTSGSGEQFF; CDR3 DNA: TGTGCCATCAGAATTCGACCGGGAGAGGGGGTGACTAGCGGGAGCGGGGAGCAGTTCTTC
clone size: .; V gene: TRBV3-1/TRBV3-2; D gene: TRBD1; J gene: TRBJ1-3; CDR3 protein: CASSHSDRGISGNTIYF; CDR3 DNA: TGTGCCAGCAGCCATAGCGACAGGGGGATTTCTGGAAACACCATATATTTT
clone size: few; V gene: TRBV11-2; D gene: .; J gene: TRBJ2-3; CDR3 protein: CASSSDWTFGTQYF; CDR3 DNA: TGTGCCAGCAGCTCAGACTGGACATTCGGTACGCAGTATTTT
clone size: .; V gene: TRBV9; D gene: TRBD1; J gene: TRBJ2-1; CDR3 protein: CASSQEGALGNEQFF; CDR3 DNA: TGTGCCAGCAGCCAAGAGGGGGCTTTAGGCAATGAGCAGTTCTTC
clone size: .; V gene: TRBV5-1; D gene: .; J gene: TRBJ1-6; CDR3 protein: CASSLPESRGSSPLHF; CDR3 DNA: TGCGCCAGCAGCTTGCCGGAAAGTAGGGGCAGTTCACCCCTCCACTTT
clone size: .; V gene: TRBV27; D gene: .; J gene: TRBJ2-7; CDR3 protein: CASSPGEGVYLHEQYF; CDR3 DNA: TGTGCCAGCAGTCCCGGGGAGGGGGTATACCTCCACGAGCAGTACTTC
clone size: .; V gene: TRBV5-1; D gene: TRBD2; J gene: TRBJ2-1; CDR3 protein: CASSPGLAGGLSSYNEQFF; CDR3 DNA: TGCGCCAGCAGCCCGGGACTAGCGGGAGGCCTGAGCTCCTACAATGAGCAGTTCTTC
clone size: .; V gene: TRBV10-3; D gene: TRBD1; J gene: TRBJ1-2; CDR3 protein: CAISESRQGPNYGYTF; CDR3 DNA: TGTGCCATCAGTGAGTCGAGACAGGGCCCTAACTATGGCTACACCTTC
clone size: .; V gene: TRBV9; D gene: TRBD1; J gene: TRBJ1-2; CDR3 protein: CASSVTGEYGYTF; CDR3 DNA: TGTGCCAGCAGCGTTACAGGGGAATACGGCTACACCTTC
clone size: many; V gene: TRBV27; D gene: .; J gene: TRBJ1-2; CDR3 protein: CASSPSLGQGHYGYTF; CDR3 DNA: TGTGCCAGCAGTCCCTCCCTTGGGCAGGGTCACTATGGCTACACCTTC
clone size: many; V gene: TRBV5-1; D gene: TRBD2; J gene: TRBJ2-2; CDR3 protein: CASSLGTSTGELFF; CDR3 DNA: TGCGCCAGCAGCTTGGGGACTAGCACCGGGGAGCTGTTTTTT
clone size: once; V gene: TRBV12-3/TRBV12-4; D gene: .; J gene: TRBJ1-1; CDR3 protein: CASRTQDPSRAFF; CDR3 DNA: TGTGCCAGCCGCACTCAGGATCCGAGTAGAGCTTTCTTT
clone size: .; V gene: TRBV5-6; D gene: TRBD1; J gene: TRBJ2-1; CDR3 protein: CASSFGTGRFNEQFF; CDR3 DNA: TGTGCCAGCAGCTTCGGGACAGGGAGGTTCAATGAGCAGTTCTTC
clone size: .; V gene: TRBV19; D gene: TRBD2; J gene: TRBJ2-5; CDR3 protein: CASSRQLTSGRDQETQYF; CDR3 DNA: TGTGCCAGTAGTCGACAACTTACTAGCGGGAGGGATCAAGAGACCCAGTACTTC
clone size: .; V gene: TRBV5-1; D gene: TRBD1; J gene: TRBJ1-3; CDR3 protein: CASSSGQARSGNTIYF; CDR3 DNA: TGCGCCAGCAGCTCGGGACAGGCGCGCTCTGGAAACACCATATATTTT
clone size: .; V gene: TRBV27; D gene: .; J gene: TRBJ1-5; CDR3 protein: CASSPGSFFSQPQHF; CDR3 DNA: TGTGCCAGCAGTCCCGGGAGCTTCTTTAGTCAGCCCCAGCATTTT
clone size: .; V gene: TRBV4-1; D gene: .; J gene: TRBJ1-3; CDR3 protein: CASSQGYSQGNTIYF; CDR3 DNA: TGCGCCAGCAGCCAAGGGTACAGCCAGGGGAACACCATATATTTT
clone size: .; V gene: TRBV30; D gene: TRBD2; J gene: TRBJ2-3; CDR3 protein: CAWSRTSGSRGTQYF; CDR3 DNA: TGTGCCTGGAGTAGGACTAGCGGGAGTAGGGGTACGCAGTATTTT
clone size: once; V gene: TRBV9; D gene: .; J gene: TRBJ2-1; CDR3 protein: CASSVMGDSYNEQFF; CDR3 DNA: TGTGCCAGCAGCGTAATGGGAGACTCCTACAATGAGCAGTTCTTC
clone size: few; V gene: TRBV10-1; D gene: TRBD1; J gene: TRBJ1-2; CDR3 protein: CASSPDRVYGYTF; CDR3 DNA: TGCGCCAGCAGCCCCGACAGGGTCTATGGCTACACCTTC
clone size: .; V gene: TRBV7-9; D gene: .; J gene: TRBJ1-1; CDR3 protein: CASSLELEGTTEAFF; CDR3 DNA: TGTGCCAGCAGCTTAGAACTCGAGGGAACTACGGAAGCTTTCTTT